This T cell receptor beta chain was recorded in a study of blood T cell repertoires in COVID-19. Study-level information: T cells, B-cell-depleted T cells, or PBMCs provided the cDNA or gDNA that served as material.

In the original processing: The authors estimated nucleated cell counts from reference gene primer amplification. Using immunoSEQ multiplex PCR, the repertoire was profiled, and TCRdb retains in-frame clones only, with some absent. V, J and clone size reflect that table, while D and trimming were determined from the DNA. Of about 170,000 clones listed, about 85% are singletons. Looked up from germline, CDR1 is SGHVT and CDR2 is SQSDAQ. The CDR3 contains 17 residues. V lost 1 base and J lost 0, with 10 bases in between. This receptor was identified in a man older than 75 with COVID-19, enrolled during active disease. The rearrangement joins TRBV7-4 to TRBJ1-6; D gene unclear. Sequencing used peripheral blood. In nucleotides, the CDR3 is TGTGCCAGCAGCTTAGGAACGGAGCGCTCCTATAATTCACCCCTCCACTTT. Translated, it gives CASSLGTERSYNSPLHF.